This T cell receptor (beta chain) was profiled in a study of OX40 agonist ivuxolimab in advanced cancers. Study overall: Antecedent anti-PD-1, anti-PD-L1 or anti-CTLA-4 therapy was permissible, with around 40% having received some. The study, taken as a whole, reports: Averaging showed that CD8+ T cells had more expanded clones than CD4+ did. A proportion of nonresponders additionally exhibited low normalized T-cell clonal expansion.

As regards this clone: The antigen is undetermined.

Germline V gene sequence: CDR1 GTSNPN, CDR2 SVGIG (reference sequence). V shed 5 bases, J shed 8 bases, and the junction held 10 bases outside the gene matches. CDR3 size: 15 residues. Assay used: immunoSEQ multiplex PCR; TCRdb lists only in-frame clones, some missing. The repertoire holds roughly 97,000 clones, with around nine tenths as singletons. This chain links TRBV30 with TRBJ1-6; 9 bases are a match to TRBD1. Sequences were derived from CD4+ or CD8+ T cells sorted from blood, sampled in a trial of the OX40 agonist ivuxolimab. The sequence was collected from an adult with an advanced solid tumor such as melanoma, head and neck, liver or kidney cancer. CDR3 residues: CAWGRGQGMDSPLHF. The DNA of the CDR3 is TGTGCCTGGGGTCGCGGACAGGGGATGGATTCACCCCTCCACTTT. The full variable domain, its missing parts supplied by reference TRBV30 and TRBJ1-6, is SQTIHQWPATLVQPVGSPLSLECTVEGTSNPNLYWYRQAAGRGLQLLFYSVGIGQISSEVPQNLSASRPQDRQFILSSKKLLLSDSGFYLCAWGRGQGMDSPLHFGNGTRLTVT.